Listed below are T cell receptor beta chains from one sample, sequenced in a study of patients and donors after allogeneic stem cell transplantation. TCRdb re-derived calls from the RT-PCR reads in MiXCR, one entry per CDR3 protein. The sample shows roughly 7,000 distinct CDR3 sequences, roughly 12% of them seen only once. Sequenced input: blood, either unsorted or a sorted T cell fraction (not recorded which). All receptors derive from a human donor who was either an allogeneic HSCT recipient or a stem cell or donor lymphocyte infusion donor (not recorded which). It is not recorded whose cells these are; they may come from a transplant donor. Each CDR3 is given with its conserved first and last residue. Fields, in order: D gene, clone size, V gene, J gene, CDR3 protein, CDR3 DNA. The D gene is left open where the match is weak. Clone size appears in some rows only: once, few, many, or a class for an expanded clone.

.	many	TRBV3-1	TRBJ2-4	CASSQERNIQYF	TGTGCCAGCAGCCAAGAGAGGAACATTCAGTACTTC
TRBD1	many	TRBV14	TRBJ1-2	CASSQRTGPLTDYGYTF	TGTGCCAGCAGCCAACGGACAGGGCCATTAACGGACTATGGCTACACCTTC
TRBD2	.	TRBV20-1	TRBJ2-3	CSAASGEYTDTQYF	TGCAGTGCGGCTAGCGGGGAATACACAGATACGCAGTATTTT
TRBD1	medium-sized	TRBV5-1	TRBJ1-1	CASSSTGTGNTEAFF	TGCGCCAGCAGCTCAACTGGGACAGGGAACACTGAAGCTTTCTTT
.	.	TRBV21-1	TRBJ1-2	CASSPGGQGNYGYTF	TGTGCCAGCAGCCCGGGGGGACAGGGGAACTATGGCTACACCTTC
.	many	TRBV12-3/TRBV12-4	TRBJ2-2	CASSPQGNTGELFF	TGTGCCAGCAGCCCCCAGGGTAACACCGGGGAGCTGTTTTTT
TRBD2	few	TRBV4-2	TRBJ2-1	CASSQSGLAGDNEQFF	TGTGCCAGCAGCCAATCGGGACTAGCGGGGGACAATGAGCAGTTCTTC
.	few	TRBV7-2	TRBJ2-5	CASSPNLGGETQYF	TGTGCCAGCAGCCCAAACTTGGGGGGAGAGACCCAGTACTTC
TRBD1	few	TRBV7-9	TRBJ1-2	CASSLRTGETGGYTF	TGTGCCAGCAGCTTGCGGACAGGGGAGACGGGAGGCTACACCTTC
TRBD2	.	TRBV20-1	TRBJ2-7	CSARLAGSYEQYF	TGCAGTGCTAGGCTAGCGGGAAGCTACGAGCAGTACTTC
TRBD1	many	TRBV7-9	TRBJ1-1	CASSLALGTGGMNTEAFF	TGTGCCAGCAGCTTAGCGTTAGGGACAGGGGGCATGAACACTGAAGCTTTCTTT
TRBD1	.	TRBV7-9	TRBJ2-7	CASSRVGQGFHEQYF	TGTGCCAGTAGTCGTGTGGGACAGGGCTTCCACGAGCAGTACTTC
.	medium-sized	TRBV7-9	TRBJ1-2	CASSLGGNYGYTF	TGTGCCAGCAGCTTAGGTGGGAACTATGGCTACACCTTC
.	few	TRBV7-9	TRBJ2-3	CASSLAVTSAGEYF	TGTGCCAGCAGCTTAGCTGTGACAAGCGCAGGAGAGTATTTT